A selection of T cell receptor beta chains follows, all from one sample in a study of metastatic and nonmetastatic thyroid tumors. TCRdb reassembled clones from the PCR reads with MiXCR. There are thousands of clones in the sample; around 35% occur only once, and 25% to 30% lies in the top ten. Sequencing was done on a sample of adjacent normal tissue. Every receptor here comes from a male donor with papillary thyroid cancer or a benign thyroid nodule (not recorded which). Some clones in this sample may be carry-over from other donors' samples. CDR3s include the opening cysteine and the closing phenylalanine or tryptophan. A D gene is named only where the DNA matches it firmly. The size field is filled for only some rows; it gives once, few, many or a size class.

j_call,v_call,cdr3_length,clone_size,d_call,cdr3_aa,cdr3_nt
TRBJ2-7,TRBV12-3/TRBV12-4,14,few,TRBD1,CASSPGQGIHEQYF,TGTGCCAGCAGTCCGGGACAGGGGATCCACGAGCAGTACTTC
TRBJ1-1,TRBV5-1,14,.,TRBD1,CASSPGTGNTEAFF,TGCGCCAGCAGCCCAGGGACAGGGAACACTGAAGCTTTCTTT
TRBJ1-2,TRBV10-3,11,.,TRBD1,CATGTAGGYTF,TGTGCCACCGGGACAGCGGGCGGCTACACCTTC
TRBJ2-3,TRBV12-3/TRBV12-4,12,.,.,CASSSSTDTQYF,TGTGCCAGCAGTTCCAGCACAGATACGCAGTATTTT
TRBJ2-2,TRBV6-5,16,few,.,CASSYGDQGYTGELFF,TGTGCCAGCAGTTACGGGGATCAGGGATACACCGGGGAGCTGTTTTTT
TRBJ1-2,TRBV19,14,.,TRBD1,CASSIRQGSGGYTF,TGTGCCAGTAGTATCCGACAGGGAAGTGGAGGCTACACCTTC
TRBJ2-3,TRBV27,15,few,TRBD2,CASSSGTSSADTQYF,TGTGCCAGCAGTTCAGGGACTAGCAGTGCAGATACGCAGTATTTT
TRBJ2-2,TRBV30,14,.,.,CAWNPLGSTGELFF,TGTGCCTGGAACCCGCTCGGCAGCACCGGGGAGCTGTTTTTT
TRBJ1-3,TRBV12-3/TRBV12-4,16,few,.,CASSFAGRGSGNTIYF,TGTGCCAGCAGTTTCGCCGGCCGCGGCTCTGGAAACACCATATATTTT
TRBJ2-1,TRBV7-9,16,.,.,CASTVGLAVFYNEQFF,TGTGCCAGCACCGTCGGGTTAGCGGTCTTTTACAATGAGCAGTTCTTC
TRBJ2-1,TRBV6-2/TRBV6-3,17,few,TRBD2,CASSYLAGAASYNEQFF,TGTGCCAGCAGTTACCTAGCGGGGGCCGCCTCCTACAATGAGCAGTTCTTC
TRBJ2-3,TRBV28,18,few,TRBD2,CASSYGTSGVLSTDTQYF,TGTGCCAGCAGTTATGGGACTAGCGGGGTTTTGAGCACAGATACGCAGTATTTT
TRBJ2-6,TRBV20-1,15,.,.,CRRQTKYSGANVLTF,TGCAGAAGACAGACCAAATACTCTGGGGCCAACGTCCTGACTTTC
TRBJ2-7,TRBV19,15,.,.,CASSSRQASSYEQYF,TGTGCCAGTAGTTCTAGACAGGCTAGCTCCTACGAGCAGTACTTC
TRBJ1-2,TRBV5-1,11,large,.,CASSFGYGYTF,TGCGCCAGCAGCTTCGGATATGGCTACACCTTC